The 25 T cell receptor beta chains presented below share a single source sample, sequenced in a study of T cells in localized non-small cell lung cancer. Sequencing used immunoSEQ multiplex PCR; TCRdb keeps in-frame clones, though not all of them. The sample lists about 33,000 clones, approximately 87% seen once, with around 4.3% in the top ten. Sequencing was performed on peripheral blood, taken before any cancer treatment. Receptor source: a man aged 35 to 70 with stage I lung adenocarcinoma.

V and J are TRBV5-1 and TRBJ1-4; D is perhaps TRBD1 (5 bases). The CDR3 consists of 15 residues. CDR1 and CDR2 from the germline V gene are SGHRS and YFSETQ. Trimming removed 4 bases from V and 8 bases from J, with 18 bases in between. In DNA, the CDR3 is TGCGCCAGCAGCACTGGAGTACGGGGCGGGGAAAAACTGTTTTTT. Translated: CASSTGVRGGEKLFF.

The chain carries TRBV10-2 and TRBJ1-1; no firm D call. The ends were cut back, 8 bases at V and 5 bases at J, with 9 bases in the middle. The V gene's germline CDR1 is WSHSY and CDR2 SAAADI. This CDR3 comprises 11 residues. This chain's CDR3 is CASLFDTEAFF. CDR3 DNA: TGCGCCAGCCTTTTTGATACTGAAGCTTTCTTT.

CDR3 in amino acids: CASSAMSGRETQYF. The DNA for the CDR3 is TGTGCCAGCAGCGCAATGTCGGGAAGGGAGACCCAGTACTTC. This chain links TRBV7-6 with TRBJ2-5, with D possibly TRBD2 on 5 matching bases. Per the germline V gene, CDR1 is SGHVS and CDR2 is FNYEAQ. V was trimmed by 5 bases and J by 5 bases, leaving 15 bases between them. The CDR3 extends over 14 amino acids.

A note on this clone: This specimen includes other DNA sequences encoding the same CDR3. This chain uses TRBV5-1 with TRBJ2-2; a possible D gene is TRBD1 (5 bases). V was trimmed by 2 bases and J by 1 base, leaving 9 bases between them. This CDR3 has 15 amino acids. Germline V gene sequence: CDR1 SGHRS, CDR2 YFSETQ. The CDR3 sequence is CASSLVTGNTGELFF. As DNA, the CDR3 is TGCGCCAGCAGCTTAGTAACAGGGAACACCGGGGAGCTGTTTTTT.

This chain connects TRBV6-5 to TRBJ1-1; D ambiguous. The ends were cut back, 8 bases at V and 3 bases at J, with 13 bases in the middle. The CDR3 covers 13 residues. CDR1 MNHEY and CDR2 SVGAGI come from the germline V gene. The CDR3 protein is CASHPGSYTEAFF. The CDR3 DNA follows: TGTGCCAGCCATCCAGGATCTTACACTGAAGCTTTCTTT.

This chain links TRBV4-2 with TRBJ1-2; the match to TRBD1 covers 8 bases. The CDR3 extends over 15 amino acids. Trimming cost V 0 bases and J 6 bases; bases outside gene matches: 6. CDR1 LGHNA and CDR2 YNFKEQ come from the germline V gene. The CDR3 loop reads CASSQETGGRNGYTF. The CDR3 region has the DNA TGTGCCAGCAGCCAAGAAACAGGGGGTAGGAATGGCTACACCTTC.

The CDR3 loop reads CASSLEARGNTGELFF. The DNA of the CDR3 is TGCGCCAGCAGCTTGGAGGCCAGGGGAAACACCGGGGAGCTGTTTTTT. V and J are TRBV5-1 and TRBJ2-2; a possible D gene is TRBD1 (6 bases). Trimming shortened V by 0 bases and J by 2 bases, and 11 bases separated the two germline ends. CDR3 length: 16 amino acids. From germline, CDR1 is SGHRS and CDR2 YFSETQ.

V is TRBV9 and J is TRBJ1-5; D gene unclear. This CDR3 comprises 14 residues. In germline, CDR1 is SGDLS, CDR2 YYNGEE. Trimming stripped 0 bases from V and 5 bases from J, with 9 bases between. In DNA form, the CDR3 reads TGTGCCAGCAGCGTAGGATCTAGTGATCAGCCCCAGCATTTT. This sequence encodes CASSVGSSDQPQHF.

The chain couples TRBV14 to TRBJ2-2; 10 nucleotides match TRBD1. V gave up 4 bases and J gave up 5 bases; unmatched junction bases: 4. The CDR3 sequence is 15 residues long. From germline, CDR1 is SGHDN and CDR2 FVKESK. CDR3 in amino acids: CASSRRQGATGELFF. CDR3 sequence (DNA): TGTGCCAGCAGCCGCAGACAGGGGGCTACCGGGGAGCTGTTTTTT.

The chain joins TRBV4-1 to TRBJ1-2; D gene unclear. This CDR3 is built from 13 residues. V was shortened by 0 bases and J by 4 bases, with 6 bases between the two germline ends. CDR1 MGHRA and CDR2 YSYEKL come from the germline V gene. Here the CDR3 DNA reads TGCGCCAGCAGCCAAGACAGAGGCTATGGCTACACCTTC. This codes for CASSQDRGYGYTF.

The gene calls are TRBV18 and TRBJ2-7; 8 positions match TRBD1. The CDR3 contains 13 residues. The germline gives CDR1 KGHSH, CDR2 LQKENI. V lost 5 bases and J lost 4; bases outside the gene matches: 4. DNA of the CDR3: TGTGCCAGCTCAGTGCAGGGGGCTTACGAGCAGTACTTC. Translating gives CASSVQGAYEQYF.

The chain joins TRBV18 to TRBJ2-2; the match to TRBD1 covers 8 bases. The CDR3 consists of 16 residues. From germline, CDR1 is KGHSH and CDR2 LQKENI. Trimming cost V 3 bases and J 5 bases; bases outside gene matches: 8. CDR3 coding DNA: TGTGCCAGCTCACCCGTTGGACAGGGAAGGACCGGGGAGCTGTTTTTT. Encoded protein: CASSPVGQGRTGELFF.

This chain joins TRBV11-3 and TRBJ2-3; 7 positions agree with TRBD2. V trimming: 1 base; J trimming: 2 bases; junction bases outside the gene matches: 9. The germline V gene encodes CDR1 SGHNT and CDR2 YENEEA. CDR3 length: 17 amino acids. In DNA form, the CDR3 reads TGTGCCAGCAGCTTAGGACGGGCTAGCGGACACACAGATACGCAGTATTTT. This sequence encodes CASSLGRASGHTDTQYF.

V is TRBV6-6 and J is TRBJ1-4, with D perhaps TRBD1 (5 bases). The CDR3 extends over 16 amino acids. The V gene lost 0 bases and the J gene lost 7 bases, with 15 bases spanning the gap. Germline-derived CDR1 and CDR2 are MNHNY and SVGAGI (reference sequence). The CDR3 reads CASSYSLGQGGEKLFF. CDR3 DNA sequence: TGTGCCAGCAGTTACTCCCTGGGGCAGGGTGGTGAAAAACTGTTTTTT.

V and J are TRBV6-1 and TRBJ1-1; tentatively, D is TRBD1 (5 bases). V lost 10 bases to trimming and J lost 1 base, with 16 bases between them. The V gene's germline CDR1 is MNHNS and CDR2 SASEGT. CDR3 length equals 14 residues. As DNA, the CDR3 is TGTGCCAAATGCAGGGAGTGGGGGAACACTGAAGCTTTCTTT. Translation: CAKCREWGNTEAFF.

Only one count was recorded for this clone. The genes are TRBV18 and TRBJ2-5; no reliable D call. Germline-derived CDR1 and CDR2 are KGHSH and LQKENI. The CDR3 runs to 15 residues. V lost 2 bases, J lost 5 bases, and 15 bases lay in between. The CDR3 sequence: CASSPSPSSMETQYF. DNA for the CDR3: TGTGCCAGCTCACCAAGTCCTAGTAGTATGGAGACCCAGTACTTC. Full variable domain (missing parts from reference TRBV18 and TRBJ2-5): NAGVMQNPRHLVRRRGQEARLRCSPMKGHSHVYWYRQLPEEGLKFMVYLQKENIIDESGMPKERFSAEFPKEGPSILRIQQVVRGDSAAYFCASSPSPSSMETQYFGPGTRLLVL.

The chain has TRBV6-1 and TRBJ1-5; 7 nucleotides line up with TRBD1. The germline CDR1 and CDR2 sequences are MNHNS and SASEGT. The CDR3 has 13 amino acids. The ends lost 8 bases at V and 4 bases at J; junction bases unmatched: 5. The CDR3 protein is CASFPGGNQPQHF. The CDR3 DNA sequence: TGTGCCAGCTTCCCAGGGGGAAATCAGCCCCAGCATTTT.

V usage is TRBV19 and J usage is TRBJ2-7; tentative D call: TRBD1 (5 bases). The V gene lost 2 bases and the J gene lost 2 bases, with 16 bases spanning the gap. Germline V gives CDR1 LNHDA, CDR2 SQIVND (reference sequence). The CDR3 has 16 residues. The CDR3 loop reads CASSIKGQTFAYEQYF. CDR3 sequence (DNA): TGTGCCAGTAGTATAAAGGGGCAGACATTCGCCTACGAGCAGTACTTC. Using reference TRBV19 and TRBJ2-7 for the parts outside the CDR3, the full variable domain is DGGITQSPKYLFRKEGQNVTLSCEQNLNHDAMYWYRQDPGQGLRLIYYSQIVNDFQKGDIAEGYSVSREKKESFPLTVTSAQKNPTAFYLCASSIKGQTFAYEQYFGPGTRLTVT.

The chain uses TRBV5-1 and TRBJ2-5; no clear D gene. CDR1 and CDR2 from the germline V gene are SGHRS and YFSETQ. Trimming removed 8 bases at V and 4 bases at J, with 15 bases between. CDR3 length equals 13 residues. This CDR3 is CARSPSVSETQYF. In nucleotides, the CDR3 is TGCGCCAGGAGCCCCAGTGTCTCAGAGACCCAGTACTTC.

The CDR3 reads CASSLIAGEPRFF. The CDR3 DNA reads as TGCGCCAGCAGCTTGATAGCGGGGGAGCCACGGTTCTTC. This chain uses TRBV5-1 with TRBJ2-1, with TRBD2 matching over 9 bases. The trim removed 1 base at V and 15 bases at J, leaving 8 bases unmatched. Germline V CDR1 and CDR2: SGHRS, YFSETQ. The length of the CDR3 is 13 residues.

This clone was seen only once. The chain joins TRBV2 to TRBJ1-5; TRBD1 might be the D (5 bases). The CDR3 length is 14 residues. V lost 3 bases, J lost 5 bases, and 11 bases lay in between. Germline loops: CDR1 SNHLY, CDR2 FYNNEI. The CDR3 sequence: CASSDKSQDQPQHF. The CDR3 nucleotides are TGTGCCAGCAGTGATAAGTCACAGGATCAGCCCCAGCATTTT. Full variable domain (outside the CDR3, taken from reference TRBV2 and TRBJ1-5): EPEVTQTPSHQVTQMGQEVILRCVPISNHLYFYWYRQILGQKVEFLVSFYNNEISEKSEIFDDQFSVERPDGSNFTLKIRSTKLEDSAMYFCASSDKSQDQPQHFGDGTRLSIL.

J is TRBJ1-4 and V is TRBV19; D ambiguous. This CDR3 region has 15 residues. Germline lookup yields CDR1 LNHDA and CDR2 SQIVND (reference sequence). V lost 3 bases and J 5 bases, leaving 13 bases between the germline ends. The CDR3 spells CASSIPGSANEKLFF. The CDR3 DNA is TGTGCCAGTAGTATTCCCGGCAGCGCCAATGAAAAACTGTTTTTT.

This chain joins TRBV10-2 and TRBJ2-2; unclear D gene. This CDR3 has 12 residues. Germline CDR1 reads WSHSY; CDR2 reads SAAADI. V dropped 7 bases and J dropped 3 bases, with 6 bases sitting between them. In nucleotides, the CDR3 is TGCGCCAGCACGAAGGACACCGGGGAGCTGTTTTTT. Its translation is CASTKDTGELFF.

This clone was detected once. This rearrangement joins TRBV10-2 to TRBJ1-2, with D hard to call. Trimming shortened V by 3 bases and J by 8 bases, and 22 bases separated the two germline ends. Per germline, CDR1 WSHSY and CDR2 SAAADI. The CDR3 extends over 16 amino acids. CDR3 residues: CASSDRWNGMTRGYTF. The CDR3 coding sequence is TGCGCCAGCAGTGATCGATGGAATGGTATGACGCGGGGCTACACCTTC.

The rearrangement uses TRBV7-8 and TRBJ2-4; the D gene is possibly TRBD2 (7 bases). Germline V CDR1 and CDR2: SGHVS, FQNEAQ. The V end was cut by 1 base, the J end by 8 bases, with 12 bases between. The CDR3 is made up of 14 amino acids. This CDR3 reads CASSLVGAGDIQYF. In DNA form, the CDR3 reads TGTGCCAGCAGCTTAGTGGGGGCGGGGGACATTCAGTACTTC.